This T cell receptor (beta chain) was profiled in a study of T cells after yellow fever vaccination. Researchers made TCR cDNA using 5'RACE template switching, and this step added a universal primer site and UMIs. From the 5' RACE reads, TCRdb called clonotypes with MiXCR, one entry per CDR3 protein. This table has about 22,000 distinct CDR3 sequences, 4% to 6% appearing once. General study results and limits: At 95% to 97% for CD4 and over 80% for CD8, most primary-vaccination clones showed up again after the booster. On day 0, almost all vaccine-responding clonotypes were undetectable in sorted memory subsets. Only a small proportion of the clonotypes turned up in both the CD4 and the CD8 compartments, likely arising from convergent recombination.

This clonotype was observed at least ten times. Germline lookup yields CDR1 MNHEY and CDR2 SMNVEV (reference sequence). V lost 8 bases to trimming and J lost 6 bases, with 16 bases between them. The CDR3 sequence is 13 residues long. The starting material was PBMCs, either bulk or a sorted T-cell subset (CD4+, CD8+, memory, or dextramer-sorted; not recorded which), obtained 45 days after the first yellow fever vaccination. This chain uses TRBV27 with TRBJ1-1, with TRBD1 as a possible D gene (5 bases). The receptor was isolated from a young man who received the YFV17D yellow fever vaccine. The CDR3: CASGPGGGPEAFF. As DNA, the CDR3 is TGTGCCAGCGGACCCGGGGGAGGCCCTGAAGCTTTCTTT.